This TCR beta chain comes out of a study of cytomegalovirus exposure and HLA in healthy donors. Looking at the study overall: An earlier analysis found around 100 million unique TCR beta sequences from about 179 million T cells. HLA-typed donors contributed 65 million to 85 million unique TCRs, which were held in an early data release. The study, taken as a whole, reports: Investigators reported approximately 150 TCR beta chains as tied to cytomegalovirus. For most TCR beta V segments, an earlier analysis put the productive rate at about 87% or about 30% of the time.

Details on this clone: Antigen unknown.

The PCR ran on 60 Vbeta and 13 Jbeta primers. Sequencing was performed with immunoSEQ multiplex PCR; in TCRdb, only in-frame clones are kept and a portion is missing. The data contain 110,000 or so clones, roughly 71% of them seen just once; the ten biggest clones take up about 8.3%. The sequencing input was PBMCs. The clonotype comes from a man between 18 and 35 years old in good health and CMV-seropositive.

The CDR3 region has the DNA TGTGCCAGCAGTTTATCAGGGGGCAATCAGCCCCAGCATTTT. This gives the protein CASSLSGGNQPQHF. The chain recombines TRBV28 with TRBJ1-5, with D tentatively TRBD1 (6 bases). The V end was cut by 1 base, the J end by 2 bases, with 6 bases between. Germline values: CDR1 MDHEN, CDR2 SYDVKM. The CDR3 contains 14 residues.